This TCR beta chain stems from a study of cytomegalovirus exposure and HLA in healthy donors. Study-wide context: There were some 120 million unique TCR beta sequences, drawn from roughly 200 million T cells, in an earlier analysis.

Study results and limitations: Later analysis reportedly placed an Asian-associated ancestry cluster below the roughly 690-donor mean in N-insertions.

With regard to this clone: Antigen unknown.

Germline values: CDR1 LGHNA, CDR2 YSLEER. Trimming shortened V by 0 bases and J by 5 bases, and 13 bases separated the two germline ends. CDR3 size: 15 residues. Primers for the PCR totalled 60 Vbeta and 13 Jbeta. Produced via immunoSEQ multiplex PCR; TCRdb's table is partial and in-frame only. The table has about 38,000 clones, just over 85% seen once. At collection, donors were nominally healthy, but unrecorded immune exposures were probable. This receptor was obtained from a woman aged 40 to 49 in good health and CMV-seropositive. The chain links TRBV4-3 to TRBJ2-5; D gene unclear. The sequencing sample was made of PBMCs. As DNA, the CDR3 is TGCGCCAGCAGCCAAGATTTCACCGGTGTCGAGACCCAGTACTTC. This gives the protein CASSQDFTGVETQYF.